This TCR beta chain originates from a study of blood T cell repertoires in COVID-19 (dated by TCRdb to the early 2020s). Background for the entire study: Collaborator samples came from the United States, Italy and Spain and covered acute and convalescent phases of COVID-19. The dataset comprised deeply sampled blood TCRbeta repertoires from subjects exposed to, actively infected with, or recovered from COVID-19. Where available, HLA class I and class II types were taken from metadata supplied by the sample provider and were not determined by assay-based typing. The prospective study material was composed of cDNA or gDNA derived from T cells, B-cell-depleted T cells, or PBMCs. The samples were drawn from the first 160 participants of the ongoing ImmuneRACE study and from 1,254 subjects provided by 6 global collaborators. Nearly every sample came with metadata listing a de-identified subject ID, COVID-19 status, age in years and sex. The repertoires were released in a freely available public database intended as a resource for research on the immune response to SARS-CoV-2. On the study overall, not on this receptor specifically: Clinical and demographic metadata were provided uncurated, with the amount varying by source and participant.

The immunoSEQ Assay, a bias-controlled multiplex PCR, was used to amplify TCRbeta CDR3 regions from genomic DNA. The published analysis was carried out like this. The number of nucleated cells in each sample was estimated by amplification of reference gene primers within the assay. To quantify the absolute abundance of each unique TCRbeta CDR3 rearrangement, sequence reads were collapsed and filtered. For each sample, productive Simpson clonality was calculated by taking the square root of Simpson's diversity index across productive rearrangements. TCRdb limited this immuneACCESS table to in-frame rearrangements with V and J called. A share of clones is missing; checked studies link under half to unresolved V genes, and the rest is unexplained. V and J calls and clone size are as listed in that table; D and trimming were resolved from the DNA. The sample profile shows about 59,000 clones; 91% of them were found once. Of the sample, 8.5% to 10% is held by the ten largest clones.

The CDR3 numbers 14 residues from cysteine through phenylalanine. Kept here is only the CDR3 DNA, which spans 42 bases and is read in frame from base 1. CDR1 is given as SGHRS and CDR2 as YFSETQ, both from the germline V gene. V has 4 bases trimmed and J has 8 bases trimmed; junction bases matching no gene number 10. A note on this clone: The antigen it recognizes is unknown. Base qualities are not provided; no much larger clone lies one nucleotide away.

Each collaborating institution followed its own protocols to collect whole blood in K2EDTA tubes. For TCRbeta analysis, collaborators shipped samples in one of three forms: frozen whole blood, isolated PBMCs, or DNA extracted from either of those sample types. Rearrangement joined TRBV5-1 to TRBJ1-2; 8 bases in between match TRBD1. Input material: peripheral blood. The TCR sequence derives from a human donor in a cohort sampled during active COVID-19. The sequenced DNA: TGCGCCAGCAGCCAGGGGGCAGGCGGGCTCGGCTACACCTTC. This gives the protein CASSQGAGGLGYTF.